Listed below are T cell receptor beta chains from one sample, sequenced in a study of shared clonotypes between healthy human individuals. Profiled with immunoSEQ multiplex PCR; TCRdb holds only in-frame clones, not every one. The sample has about 490,000 clones, less than 80% seen once. The specimen was PBMCs. The receptor set was obtained from a woman between 40 and 50 years old in good health. Some clones in this sample may be carry-over from other donors' samples. Both conserved end residues are part of each CDR3. D genes are given only for firm matches. Clone size, where shown, is once, few, many, or a class for clones that have expanded.

J gene | V gene | D gene | clone size | CDR3 protein | CDR3 DNA
TRBJ2-1 | TRBV7-2 | - | - | CASSLEWWGNEQFF | TGTGCCAGCAGCTTAGAATGGTGGGGGAATGAGCAGTTCTTC
TRBJ1-1 | TRBV2 | - | few | CASSGGGNTEAFF | TGTGCCAGCAGTGGCGGGGGGAACACTGAAGCTTTCTTT
TRBJ2-7 | TRBV5-4 | - | - | CASSQGGAKKYF | TGTGCCAGCAGCCAGGGGGGGGCAAAGAAGTACTTC
TRBJ1-2 | TRBV5-4 | TRBD1 | - | CASSRTGDYAGYTF | TGTGCCAGCAGCCGGACAGGGGATTATGCTGGCTACACCTTC
TRBJ2-7 | TRBV21-1 | - | - | CASSKGGYEQYF | TGTGCCAGCAGCAAGGGGGGCTACGAGCAGTACTTC
TRBJ2-7 | TRBV5-1 | TRBD2 | - | CASSLGGSGSDEQYF | TGCGCCAGCAGCTTGGGGGGTAGCGGGAGTGATGAGCAGTACTTC
TRBJ2-1 | TRBV2 | TRBD2 | - | CASSRSSGNYNEQFF | TGTGCCAGCAGTCGGTCTAGCGGGAACTACAATGAGCAGTTCTTC
TRBJ2-3 | TRBV5-4 | - | - | CASSLDTGTDTQYF | TGTGCCAGCAGCTTGGACACGGGAACAGATACGCAGTATTTT
TRBJ1-2 | TRBV7-2 | TRBD1 | - | CASSSQGGPGGYTF | TGTGCCAGCAGCTCACAGGGGGGCCCTGGTGGCTACACCTTC
TRBJ2-5 | TRBV7-8 | TRBD1 | - | CASSPSRDSFETQYF | TGTGCCAGCAGCCCCTCCCGGGACAGTTTTGAGACCCAGTACTTC
TRBJ2-7 | TRBV18 | TRBD2 | - | CASSPGLAGAILGDSYEQYF | TGTGCCAGCTCACCGGGACTAGCGGGAGCAATATTAGGGGATTCCTACGAGCAGTACTTC
TRBJ1-2 | TRBV7-2 | - | - | CASSPYDGYTF | TGTGCCAGCAGCCCTTACGATGGCTACACCTTC
TRBJ2-6 | TRBV19 | - | medium-sized | CASSISGQTSGANVLTF | TGTGCCAGTAGTATTTCTGGACAGACCTCTGGGGCCAACGTCCTGACTTTC
TRBJ1-2 | TRBV5-1 | - | - | CASSSLGDNYGYTF | TGCGCCAGCAGCTCCCTAGGGGATAACTATGGCTACACCTTC